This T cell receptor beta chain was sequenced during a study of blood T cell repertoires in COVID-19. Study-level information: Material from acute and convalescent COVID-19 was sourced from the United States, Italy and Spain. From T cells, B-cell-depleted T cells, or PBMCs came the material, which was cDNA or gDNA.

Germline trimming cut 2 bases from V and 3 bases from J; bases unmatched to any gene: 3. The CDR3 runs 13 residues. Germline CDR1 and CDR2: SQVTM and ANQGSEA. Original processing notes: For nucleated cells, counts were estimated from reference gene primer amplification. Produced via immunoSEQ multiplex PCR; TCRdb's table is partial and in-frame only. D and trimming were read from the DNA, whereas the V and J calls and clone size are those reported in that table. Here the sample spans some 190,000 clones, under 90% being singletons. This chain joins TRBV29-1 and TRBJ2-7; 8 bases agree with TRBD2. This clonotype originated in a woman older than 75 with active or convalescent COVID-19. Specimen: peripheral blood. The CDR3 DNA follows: TGCAGCGTTGAAACTAGCGGCCTCTACGAGCAGTACTTC. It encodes CSVETSGLYEQYF.